The 17 T cell receptor beta chains presented below share a single source sample, sequenced in a study of T cell repertoires in cytomegalovirus infection (dated by TCRdb to the late 2010s). Data came from an Illumina HiSeq 1500. TCRdb reran the public reads through fastp at Q25 and MiXCR, keeping productive beta chains. One record per CDR3 amino acid sequence lists the most common genes and DNA. Within this sample are a few hundred thousand distinct CDR3 sequences, with about a sixth of them counted one time only. Together, the top ten hold more than 45% of the sample. The sample was CD8+ T cells from PBMCs. These receptors all come from a human donor in good health (CMV status not recorded). Some clones in this sample may be carry-over from other donors' samples.

This clonotype showed up many times. The rearrangement joins TRBV7-9 to TRBJ1-5; 7 positions match TRBD1. This CDR3 spans 20 amino acids. From germline, CDR1 is SEHNR and CDR2 FQNEAQ (reference sequence). V gave up 3 bases and J gave up 0 bases; unmatched junction bases: 17. CDR3: CASSLWMGGQEPNSNQPQHF. DNA of the CDR3: TGTGCCAGCAGCTTGTGGATGGGAGGACAGGAGCCGAATAGCAATCAGCCCCAGCATTTT. The full variable domain, rest sourced from reference TRBV7-9 and TRBJ1-5, is DTGVSQNPRHKITKRGQNVTFRCDPISEHNRLYWYRQTLGQGPEFLTYFQNEAQLEKSRLLSDRFSAERPKGSFSTLEIQRTEQGDSAMYLCASSLWMGGQEPNSNQPQHFGDGTRLSIL.

This clonotype has a handful of counts. The chain employs TRBV12-3 or TRBV12-4 and TRBJ1-4; D is perhaps TRBD1 (6 bases). The CDR3 loop spans 14 amino acids. The germline V and J ends were trimmed by 0 bases and 8 bases, with 10 bases remaining between them. CDR3 in amino acids: CASSLAGAYEKLFF. For the CDR3, the DNA is TGTGCCAGCAGTTTAGCGGGGGCTTACGAAAAACTGTTTTTT.

This chain joins TRBV13 and TRBJ2-5, with 10 bases identical to TRBD2. This CDR3 has 16 residues. Trimming cost V 2 bases and J 4 bases; bases outside gene matches: 7. The germline V gene has CDR1 PRHDT and CDR2 FYEKMQ (reference sequence). CDR3 in DNA: TGTGCCAGCAGCTTACCATCTAGCGGGGGTGGAGAGACCCAGTACTTC. Its translation: CASSLPSSGGGETQYF.

This clonotype has a count of ten or more. The V gene is TRBV7-2, the J gene TRBJ2-1; D perhaps matches TRBD2 (7 bases). V shed 5 bases and J shed 7 bases, with 15 bases lying between them. The CDR3 totals 14 residues. CDR1 is SGHTA, CDR2 FQGNSA, per germline. In nucleotides, the CDR3 is TGTGCCAGCAGCCCGTCTGCGGGGGCGAATGAGCAGTTCTTC. Translating gives CASSPSAGANEQFF.

The rearrangement joins TRBV19 to TRBJ1-1; D possibly corresponds to TRBD1 (5 bases). V lost 10 bases and J lost 2, with 23 bases in between. This CDR3 spans 16 amino acids. Germline CDR1 and CDR2: LNHDA and SQIVND (reference sequence). Here the CDR3 reads CATKDTVGLKNTEAFF. The CDR3 nucleotides are TGTGCCACTAAGGACACGGTGGGATTAAAAAACACTGAAGCTTTCTTT.

The chain joins TRBV5-6 to TRBJ2-5; maybe TRBD2 (5 bases). CDR1 and CDR2 from the germline V gene are SGHDT and YYEEEE. Trimming removed 0 bases from V and 5 bases from J, with 11 bases in between. CDR3 size: 14 residues. The CDR3 is CASSLVGQRETQYF. CDR3 sequence (DNA): TGTGCCAGCAGCTTGGTAGGGCAGCGGGAGACCCAGTACTTC.

This clonotype was counted a few times. The V and J genes are TRBV7-6 and TRBJ2-1; D is unresolved. V gave up 2 bases and J gave up 8 bases, with 4 bases separating them. This CDR3 spans 11 amino acids. Germline CDR1 and CDR2: SGHVS and FNYEAQ. CDR3 bases: TGTGCCAGCAGCTTAAACGATGAGCAGTTCTTC. Translating it yields CASSLNDEQFF.

V gene TRBV28 combines with J gene TRBJ1-2; 9 nucleotides agree with TRBD1. The V and J ends lost 7 bases and 2 bases, in that order; junction bases with no gene match: 8. The CDR3 has 15 residues. CDR1 is MDHEN, CDR2 SYDVKM, per germline. Here the CDR3 reads CASTLLGTGNYGYTF. The CDR3 bases are TGTGCCAGCACCCTCCTAGGGACAGGGAACTATGGCTACACCTTC.

The V call is TRBV29-1, the J call TRBJ2-7, with D maybe TRBD2 (6 bases). The V end was cut by 0 bases, the J end by 0 bases, with 15 bases between. CDR3 length: 16 residues. Germline V gene sequence: CDR1 SQVTM, CDR2 ANQGSEA. The CDR3 sequence is CSVEEPGLTSSYEQYF. The CDR3 DNA sequence: TGCAGCGTTGAAGAGCCGGGACTGACAAGCTCCTACGAGCAGTACTTC.

This sequence joins TRBV10-3 and TRBJ1-1; D possibly corresponds to TRBD1 (6 bases). CDR3 length equals 12 residues. Germline V gives CDR1 ENHRY, CDR2 SYGVKD. The CDR3 protein is CAGGPGDTEAFF. The DNA of the CDR3 is TGTGCTGGGGGGCCGGGGGACACTGAAGCTTTCTTT.

This clonotype was observed at least ten times. This rearrangement joins TRBV7-8 to TRBJ1-1; 7 bases fit TRBD1. CDR1 is SGHVS, CDR2 FQNEAQ, per germline. CDR3 length: 16 amino acids. V trimming: 5 bases; J trimming: 1 base; junction bases outside the gene matches: 10. The CDR3 sequence: CASSARPGQKNTEAFF. CDR3 DNA sequence: TGTGCCAGCAGCGCCCGACCGGGACAGAAGAACACTGAAGCTTTCTTT.

This clonotype was counted only a few times. The chain has TRBV13 and TRBJ1-2, with D unclear. The CDR3 loop spans 18 amino acids. The V gene's germline CDR1 is PRHDT and CDR2 FYEKMQ (reference sequence). Trimming pared 1 base from V and 0 bases from J, leaving 18 bases between. As DNA, the CDR3 is TGTGCCAGCAGCTTAGTCTCGGCAGGACCCTCCACTAACTATGGCTACACCTTC. Translating it yields CASSLVSAGPSTNYGYTF.

This clonotype showed up many times. J is TRBJ2-1 and V is TRBV24-1; D may be TRBD2 (6 bases). V gave up 2 bases and J gave up 1 base, with 11 bases separating them. CDR3 size: 16 residues. Per germline, CDR1 KGHDR and CDR2 SFDVKD. CDR3 residues: CATSDSGDTSYNEQFF. In DNA form, the CDR3 reads TGTGCCACCAGTGATTCGGGAGACACTTCCTACAATGAGCAGTTCTTC.

This clonotype appeared many times. The chain has TRBV14 and TRBJ2-3, with D uncertain. V was shortened by 4 bases and J by 2 bases, with 10 bases between the two germline ends. Germline CDR1 reads SGHDN; CDR2 reads FVKESK. The CDR3 contains 14 residues. The chain's CDR3 is CASSLDLPTDTQYF. CDR3 coding DNA: TGTGCCAGCAGCCTCGACCTACCCACAGATACGCAGTATTTT.

This clonotype was counted many times. The chain employs TRBV15 and TRBJ2-7; 11 bases match TRBD1. There are 15 residues in the CDR3. With V trimmed by 8 bases and J by 3 bases, 9 bases remained unmatched. The germline V gene encodes CDR1 LNHNV and CDR2 YYDKDF (reference sequence). The CDR3 protein is CATRRGGTGGYEQYF. CDR3 coding DNA: TGTGCCACCCGTAGAGGCGGGACAGGGGGCTACGAGCAGTACTTC.

This clonotype showed up just once. The chain employs TRBV20-1 and TRBJ2-1, with 8 bases matching TRBD1. The junction had 5 bases not matched to a gene; V was cut back by 5 bases and J by 2 bases. From germline, CDR1 is DFQATT and CDR2 SNEGSKA (reference sequence). This CDR3 is 14 amino acids long. The CDR3 is CSAPGQVTYNEQFF. The CDR3 coding sequence is TGCAGTGCTCCGGGACAGGTGACCTACAATGAGCAGTTCTTC.

This clonotype was seen at least ten times. The genes are TRBV28 and TRBJ2-7, with 7 positions matching TRBD1. V lost 4 bases to trimming and J lost 0 bases; unmatched junction nucleotides: 3. Looked up from germline, CDR1 is MDHEN and CDR2 is SYDVKM. There are 14 residues in the CDR3. CDR3 sequence reads: CASSWGQTSYEQYF. CDR3 nucleotide sequence: TGTGCCAGCAGTTGGGGACAGACCTCCTACGAGCAGTACTTC.